The 27 T cell receptor beta chains below all came from one sample that was sequenced in a study of OX40 agonist ivuxolimab in advanced cancers. Repertoires were generated with immunoSEQ multiplex PCR, while TCRdb's copy carries only in-frame clones and drops some. The table lists 79,000 or so clones, about 90% of them singletons. Here the sequenced sample was CD4+ or CD8+ T cells sorted from blood, taken in a trial of the OX40 agonist ivuxolimab. These receptors were taken from an adult with an advanced solid tumor such as melanoma, head and neck, liver or kidney cancer.

The chain uses TRBV13 and TRBJ2-5; a possible D gene is TRBD2 (6 bases). The germline CDR1 and CDR2 sequences are PRHDT and FYEKMQ (reference sequence). The CDR3 has 14 amino acids. V was clipped by 3 bases and J by 11 bases, with 19 bases between them. This CDR3 is CASSLRFQVREQYF. CDR3 bases: TGTGCCAGCAGCTTGCGATTCCAGGTCCGGGAGCAGTACTTC.

This chain uses TRBV5-1 with TRBJ1-2; perhaps TRBD1 as D (5 bases). CDR3 length: 14 residues. Germline CDR1 reads SGHRS; CDR2 reads YFSETQ. V was trimmed by 4 bases and J by 3 bases, leaving 13 bases between them. For the CDR3, the DNA is TGCGCCAGCAGCCCATTCGGGGCAGACTATGGCTACACCTTC. Translation gives CASSPFGADYGYTF.

The chain combines TRBV5-5 with TRBJ1-4; D not certain. The CDR3 runs 16 residues. V was shortened by 4 bases and J by 3 bases, with 16 bases between the two germline ends. The germline CDR1 and CDR2 sequences are SGHKS and YYEKEE (reference sequence). CDR3 nucleotides: TGTGCCAGCAGCCTAGCGGCCATGCAAGCTAATGAAAAACTGTTTTTT. This encodes CASSLAAMQANEKLFF. Based on the CDR3 plus reference TRBV5-5 and TRBJ1-4, the full variable domain is DAGVTQSPTHLIKTRGQQVTLRCSPISGHKSVSWYQQVLGQGPQFIFQYYEKEERGRGNFPDRFSARQFPNYSSELNVNALLLGDSALYLCASSLAAMQANEKLFFGSGTQLSVL.

The J gene is TRBJ2-7, the V gene TRBV11-3; TRBD1 matches at 9 bases. From germline, CDR1 is SGHNT and CDR2 YENEEA. The trim removed 5 bases at V and 1 base at J, leaving 3 bases unmatched. This CDR3 has 14 residues. The DNA of the CDR3 is TGTGCCAGCAGCCGGGACAGGGTGTCCTACGAGCAGTACTTC. Translated: CASSRDRVSYEQYF. The full variable domain, rest sourced from reference TRBV11-3 and TRBJ2-7, is EAGVVQSPRYKIIEKKQPVAFWCNPISGHNTLYWYLQNLGQGPELLIRYENEEAVDDSQLPKDRFSAERLKGVDSTLKIQPAELGDSAVYLCASSRDRVSYEQYFGPGTRLTVT.

This rearrangement joins TRBV19 to TRBJ2-6; D gene uncertain. Looked up from germline, CDR1 is LNHDA and CDR2 is SQIVND (reference sequence). The CDR3 has 16 residues. Trimming removed 4 bases at V and 2 bases at J, with 12 bases between. CDR3 coding DNA: TGTGCCAGTAGTAACATAGCCCTCCCTGGGGCCAACGTCCTGACTTTC. It is translated as CASSNIALPGANVLTF.

The chain has TRBV5-1 and TRBJ2-2, with 10 bases fitting TRBD2. CDR3 size: 16 residues. Looked up from germline, CDR1 is SGHRS and CDR2 is YFSETQ. Trimming removed 0 bases from V and 6 bases from J; junction bases left unmatched: 5. CDR3 sequence (DNA): TGCGCCAGCAGCTTGGAAGGGACTAGCGCGGCCGGGGAGCTGTTTTTT. The encoded protein is CASSLEGTSAAGELFF.

The chain couples TRBV27 to TRBJ1-4, with D possibly being TRBD1 (6 bases). With 4 bases removed from V and 3 bases from J, the gap between germline ends came to 12 bases. The CDR3 extends over 15 amino acids. Germline lookup yields CDR1 MNHEY and CDR2 SMNVEV (reference sequence). The CDR3 DNA sequence: TGTGCCAGCAGTTCCGGGGGGCAGCCTAATGAAAAACTGTTTTTT. Translated: CASSSGGQPNEKLFF.

The chain links TRBV5-8 to TRBJ1-5; D remains unclear. V lost 0 bases and J 0 bases, leaving 7 bases between the germline ends. The length of the CDR3 is 15 residues. CDR1 and CDR2 from the germline V gene are SGHTS and YDEGEE. CDR3 sequence: CASSLGSGSNQPQHF. CDR3 bases: TGTGCCAGCAGCTTGGGATCAGGTAGCAATCAGCCCCAGCATTTT.

This clone has just one count. The chain links TRBV7-2 to TRBJ1-4; D ambiguous. The germline gives CDR1 SGHTA, CDR2 FQGNSA. The CDR3 is 13 residues long. Trimming pared 3 bases from V and 7 bases from J, leaving 9 bases between. The CDR3 region has the DNA TGTGCCAGCAGCTTGTTAGAGAGTGAAAAACTGTTTTTT. Encoded protein: CASSLLESEKLFF. The whole variable domain, remainder taken from reference TRBV7-2 and TRBJ1-4, is GAGVSQSPSNKVTEKGKDVELRCDPISGHTALYWYRQSLGQGLEFLIYFQGNSAPDKSGLPSDRFSAERTGGSVSTLTIQRTQQEDSAVYLCASSLLESEKLFFGSGTQLSVL.

V gene TRBV19 combines with J gene TRBJ1-5; D may be TRBD1 (6 bases). CDR1 and CDR2 (germline): LNHDA, SQIVND (reference sequence). The CDR3 contains 16 residues. With 3 bases removed from V and 0 bases from J, the gap between germline ends came to 12 bases. The CDR3 is CASSIYGTPSNQPQHF. The DNA for the CDR3 is TGTGCCAGTAGTATTTATGGGACACCTAGCAATCAGCCCCAGCATTTT. The full variable domain, completed using reference TRBV19 and TRBJ1-5, is DGGITQSPKYLFRKEGQNVTLSCEQNLNHDAMYWYRQDPGQGLRLIYYSQIVNDFQKGDIAEGYSVSREKKESFPLTVTSAQKNPTAFYLCASSIYGTPSNQPQHFGDGTRLSIL.

This sequence joins TRBV28 and TRBJ1-2; 7 nucleotides line up with TRBD1. V was pared by 7 bases and J by 4 bases, with 9 bases of the junction left unmatched. The CDR3 loop spans 14 amino acids. In germline, CDR1 is MDHEN, CDR2 SYDVKM. For the CDR3, the DNA is TGTGCCAGCATCGAGACAGGGCGGGTCTATGGCTACACCTTC. Translating gives CASIETGRVYGYTF.

The rearrangement joins TRBV7-9 to TRBJ2-5; D gene ambiguous. This CDR3 has 17 residues. Between the trimmed V and J ends, which lost 2 bases and 5 bases, there was a span of 21 bases. Germline CDR1 SEHNR, CDR2 FQNEAQ (reference sequence). CDR3 protein: CASSLSSVQTLSETQYF. DNA for the CDR3: TGTGCCAGCAGCTTATCAAGTGTGCAGACCCTAAGCGAGACCCAGTACTTC. Using reference TRBV7-9 and TRBJ2-5 for the parts outside the CDR3, the full variable domain is DTGVSQNPRHKITKRGQNVTFRCDPISEHNRLYWYRQTLGQGPEFLTYFQNEAQLEKSRLLSDRFSAERPKGSFSTLEIQRTEQGDSAMYLCASSLSSVQTLSETQYFGPGTRLLVL.

J is TRBJ2-3 and V is TRBV7-2; D may match TRBD1 or TRBD2 (7 bases each). CDR1 and CDR2 from the germline V gene are SGHTA and FQGNSA. Trimming shortened V by 6 bases and J by 6 bases, and 19 bases separated the two germline ends. The CDR3 is 15 residues long. The CDR3, as DNA: TGTGCCAGCAGTAAAGGGAGGGGGCTCTTGGATACGCAGTATTTT. It is translated as CASSKGRGLLDTQYF.

The V call is TRBV10-2, the J call TRBJ2-4; 13 nucleotides line up with TRBD2. The germline V gene has CDR1 WSHSY and CDR2 SAAADI. V shed 5 bases, J shed 2 bases, and the junction held 6 bases outside the gene matches. This CDR3 region has 17 residues. For the CDR3, the DNA is TGCGCCAGCAGTACTAGCGGGAGGGATGGGCCCAAAAACATTCAGTACTTC. It yields the protein CASSTSGRDGPKNIQYF.

The CDR3 DNA follows: TGTGCCAGTAGTACCCCGAGTGGCCCCAAAGGAAACACCATATATTTT. It translates to CASSTPSGPKGNTIYF. The V call is TRBV19, the J call TRBJ1-3; D uncertain. The CDR3 contains 16 residues. From germline, CDR1 is LNHDA and CDR2 SQIVND (reference sequence). V was shortened by 4 bases and J by 4 bases, with 17 bases between the two germline ends.

DNA for the CDR3: TGTGCCAGCAGCGTAGCCAGCGGAGGGTTTGGAAACATTCAGTACTTC. Amino acid sequence: CASSVASGGFGNIQYF. The chain has TRBV9 and TRBJ2-4, with a weak D call TRBD2 (6 bases). From germline, CDR1 is SGDLS and CDR2 YYNGEE. This CDR3 is 16 amino acids long. V shed 0 bases and J shed 6 bases, with 16 bases lying between them.

CDR3 protein: CASSFIGTGRSGNIQYF. As DNA, the CDR3 is TGTGCCAGCAGCTTTATCGGGACAGGGCGCTCTGGAAACATTCAGTACTTC. The rearrangement links TRBV5-4 to TRBJ2-4; 9 nucleotides line up with TRBD1. Germline V lookup: CDR1 SGHNT, CDR2 YYREEE (reference sequence). Germline trimming cut 2 bases from V and 6 bases from J; bases unmatched to any gene: 12. The CDR3 has 17 amino acids.

The CDR3 sequence: CASSGGYRAAQFF. In DNA, the CDR3 is TGTGCCAGCAGCGGAGGCTACCGGGCGGCGCAGTTCTTC. The chain uses TRBV9 and TRBJ2-1; D not resolved. The CDR3 has 13 residues. Germline V lookup: CDR1 SGDLS, CDR2 YYNGEE. V was cut by 3 bases and J by 12 bases, with 16 bases left in between.

This clone has only one observation. The CDR3 loop is CASSLGLADGELFF. DNA for the CDR3: TGTGCCAGCAGCTTAGGACTAGCGGACGGGGAGCTGTTTTTT. The chain is built from TRBV7-9 and TRBJ2-2; the match to TRBD2 covers 9 bases. Germline loops: CDR1 SEHNR, CDR2 FQNEAQ (reference sequence). There are 14 residues in the CDR3. V shed 1 base, J shed 7 bases, and the junction held 1 base outside the gene matches.

The chain carries TRBV5-6 and TRBJ2-5, with D uncertain. CDR1 and CDR2 from the germline V gene are SGHDT and YYEEEE. V dropped 4 bases and J dropped 7 bases, with 17 bases sitting between them. CDR3 size: 14 residues. CDR3 bases: TGTGCCAGCAGCAACGGTGCCGGGTTGGGGACCCAGTACTTC. Translation gives CASSNGAGLGTQYF.

The chain employs TRBV28 and TRBJ1-1; 9 bases agree with TRBD1. Germline CDR1 and CDR2: MDHEN and SYDVKM. CDR3 length equals 14 residues. Losses at the gene ends were 6 bases for V and 7 bases for J; bases not matched to a gene: 9. For the CDR3, the DNA is TGTGCCAGCAGACGGCCGGGACAGGGTTTTGAAGCTTTCTTT. Encoded protein: CASRRPGQGFEAFF. Looking up the rest from reference TRBV28 and TRBJ1-1 gives the full variable domain: DVKVTQSSRYLVKRTGEKVFLECVQDMDHENMFWYRQDPGLGLRLIYFSYDVKMKEKGDIPEGYSVSREKKERFSLILESASTNQTSMYLCASRRPGQGFEAFFGQGTRLTVV.

The chain has TRBV5-1 and TRBJ2-1, with D unclear. The CDR3 contains 11 residues. The V gene's germline CDR1 is SGHRS and CDR2 YFSETQ. Between the trimmed V and J ends, which lost 3 bases and 9 bases, there was a span of 7 bases. The CDR3 region is CASSSAGEQFF. DNA of the CDR3: TGCGCCAGCAGCTCAGCTGGTGAGCAGTTCTTC.

The chain has TRBV30 and TRBJ2-7; D may be TRBD1 or TRBD2 (5 bases each). The CDR3 sequence is 12 residues long. Germline V gives CDR1 GTSNPN, CDR2 SVGIG (reference sequence). V shed 3 bases and J shed 3 bases, with 9 bases lying between them. In DNA, the CDR3 is TGTGCCTGGAGGGCAGGGAGCTACGAGCAGTACTTC. This encodes CAWRAGSYEQYF.

The chain carries TRBV19 and TRBJ1-3; tentative D call: TRBD1 (6 bases). Germline loops: CDR1 LNHDA, CDR2 SQIVND (reference sequence). The CDR3 contains 16 residues. V lost 4 bases, J lost 2 bases, and 15 bases lay in between. The CDR3 bases are TGTGCCAGTAGTAGCAGGGGACCGAATGCTGGAAACACCATATATTTT. Protein sequence: CASSSRGPNAGNTIYF.

The CDR3 region has the DNA TGTGCCACTAACGAACCGGGTTTCCTATATGGCTACACCTTC. It encodes CATNEPGFLYGYTF. The rearrangement links TRBV7-9 to TRBJ1-2; D unclear. The CDR3 is made up of 14 amino acids. V was shortened by 10 bases and J by 5 bases, with 20 bases between the two germline ends. Germline V gene sequence: CDR1 SEHNR, CDR2 FQNEAQ (reference sequence).

The chain is built from TRBV19 and TRBJ1-5, with D unresolved. This CDR3 comprises 16 residues. V shed 4 bases and J shed 0 bases, with 13 bases lying between them. The germline V gene has CDR1 LNHDA and CDR2 SQIVND (reference sequence). CDR3 sequence reads: CASSTGPTHSNQPQHF. In DNA, the CDR3 is TGTGCCAGTAGTACTGGGCCTACCCATAGCAATCAGCCCCAGCATTTT.

V gene TRBV5-1 combines with J gene TRBJ2-3; D uncertain. Trimming left V 4 bases short and J 4 bases short, with 16 bases between. The CDR3 is 15 amino acids. Germline assignment: CDR1 SGHRS and CDR2 YFSETQ. The CDR3 DNA reads TGCGCCAGCAGCGTGGGCAGGATTTCCTCAGATACGCAGTATTTT. This gives the protein CASSVGRISSDTQYF. Using reference TRBV5-1 and TRBJ2-3 for the parts outside the CDR3, the full variable domain is KAGVTQTPRYLIKTRGQQVTLSCSPISGHRSVSWYQQTPGQGLQFLFEYFSETQRNKGNFPGRFSGRQFSNSRSEMNVSTLELGDSALYLCASSVGRISSDTQYFGPGTRLTVL.